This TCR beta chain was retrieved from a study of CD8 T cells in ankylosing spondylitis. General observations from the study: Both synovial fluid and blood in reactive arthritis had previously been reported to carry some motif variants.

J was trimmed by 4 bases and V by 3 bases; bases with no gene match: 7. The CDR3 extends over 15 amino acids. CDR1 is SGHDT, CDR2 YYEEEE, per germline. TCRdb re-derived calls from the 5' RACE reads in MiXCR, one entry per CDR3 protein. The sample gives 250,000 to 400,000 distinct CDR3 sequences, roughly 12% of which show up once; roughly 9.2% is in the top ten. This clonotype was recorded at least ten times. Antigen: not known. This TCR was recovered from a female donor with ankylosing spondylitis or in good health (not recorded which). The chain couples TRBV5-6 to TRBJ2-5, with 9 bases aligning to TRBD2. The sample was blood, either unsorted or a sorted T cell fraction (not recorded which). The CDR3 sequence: CASSSLAGARETQYF. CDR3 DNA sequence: TGTGCCAGCAGCTCGTTAGCGGGAGCACGAGAGACCCAGTACTTC.